One and the same sample provided the 22 T cell receptor beta chains below, sequenced in a study of neoadjuvant nivolumab and ipilimumab in lung cancer. Generated by immunoSEQ multiplex PCR, the TCRdb table keeps only in-frame clones and is missing some. This table holds tens of thousands of clones, roughly 91% found once. The sequencing here drew on blood, taken before neoadjuvant nivolumab, alone or with ipilimumab. The receptors here all came from an adult with non-small cell lung cancer. Some clones in this sample may be carry-over from other donors' samples.

The CDR3 sequence: CASSLEAGTGYYEQYF. The CDR3 DNA reads as TGTGCCAGCAGCTTAGAGGCCGGGACTGGCTACTACGAGCAGTACTTC. The V gene is TRBV7-2, the J gene TRBJ2-7; tentative D call: TRBD2 (6 bases). Trimming removed 1 base from V and 3 bases from J, with 16 bases in between. Germline CDR1 reads SGHTA; CDR2 reads FQGNSA. This CDR3 comprises 16 residues.

The chain carries TRBV5-1 and TRBJ2-5, with 7 bases that match TRBD1. CDR1 is SGHRS, CDR2 YFSETQ, per germline. Losses at the gene ends were 4 bases for V and 5 bases for J; bases not matched to a gene: 11. The CDR3 consists of 15 residues. Here the CDR3 DNA reads TGCGCCAGCAGCAGAGTGAATAGCAGGGGGGAGACCCAGTACTTC. It translates to CASSRVNSRGETQYF. Variable domain in full (rest from reference TRBV5-1 and TRBJ2-5): KAGVTQTPRYLIKTRGQQVTLSCSPISGHRSVSWYQQTPGQGLQFLFEYFSETQRNKGNFPGRFSGRQFSNSRSEMNVSTLELGDSALYLCASSRVNSRGETQYFGPGTRLLVL.

The chain combines TRBV19 with TRBJ2-1, with 8 bases that match TRBD2. The ends lost 5 bases at V and 3 bases at J; junction bases unmatched: 6. CDR1 LNHDA and CDR2 SQIVND come from the germline V gene (reference sequence). This CDR3 contains 15 residues. CDR3: CASSALAGVYNEQFF. CDR3 DNA sequence: TGTGCCAGTAGTGCCCTAGCGGGCGTCTACAATGAGCAGTTCTTC.

The V call is TRBV6-4, the J call TRBJ2-1, with D perhaps matching TRBD2 (5 bases). This CDR3 contains 13 residues. Trimming left V 7 bases short and J 8 bases short, with 15 bases between. The germline V gene has CDR1 MRHNA and CDR2 SNTAGT. CDR3 bases: TGTGCCAGCAAGTGGACTCCTGAGGATGAGCAGTTCTTC. It yields the protein CASKWTPEDEQFF.

This rearrangement joins TRBV30 to TRBJ2-1, with a weak D call TRBD2 (6 bases). Germline CDR1 GTSNPN, CDR2 SVGIG (reference sequence). The CDR3 runs to 16 residues. Between the trimmed V and J ends, which lost 0 bases and 3 bases, there was a span of 15 bases. The CDR3 DNA reads as TGTGCCTGGAGTGTACTTAAAGCGGGCGGCTACAATGAGCAGTTCTTC. This gives the protein CAWSVLKAGGYNEQFF.

V usage is TRBV29-1 and J usage is TRBJ2-3, with 8 bases aligning to TRBD1. CDR3 size: 14 residues. The germline V gene encodes CDR1 SQVTM and CDR2 ANQGSEA. Unmatched junction bases numbered 9, after V lost 4 bases and J lost 6 bases. The CDR3 region is CSVARGTGSDTQYF. CDR3 DNA sequence: TGCAGCGTTGCGAGAGGGACAGGCTCCGATACGCAGTATTTT.

The chain has TRBV25-1 and TRBJ1-2, with TRBD1 matching over 7 bases. This CDR3 has 13 residues. Germline CDR1 is MGHDK and CDR2 is SYGVNS. The V gene end was trimmed by 6 bases and the J gene end by 6 bases; junction bases not matched to a gene: 7. The CDR3 reads CASREQGTDGYTF. Here the CDR3 DNA reads TGTGCCAGCAGGGAACAGGGGACTGATGGCTACACCTTC.

The sample holds a few counts of this clone. The CDR3 region has the DNA TGCGCCAGCAGCTTGGCAGGGGACACTGAAGCTTTCTTT. Encoded protein: CASSLAGDTEAFF. The V call is TRBV5-1, the J call TRBJ1-1; possible D gene TRBD1, 6 bases. CDR1 and CDR2 from the germline V gene are SGHRS and YFSETQ. The CDR3 spans 13 residues. The V and J ends lost 0 bases and 3 bases respectively, with 6 bases between them.

The chain combines TRBV11-2 with TRBJ2-1; 9 nucleotides align to TRBD1. The J segment lost 5 bases and the V segment lost 6 bases, leaving 5 bases of the junction unmatched. Germline assignment: CDR1 SGHAT and CDR2 FQNNGV. The CDR3 length is 14 residues. CDR3 region: CASRRQGDHNEQFF. The CDR3 DNA is TGTGCCAGCAGACGACAGGGGGACCACAATGAGCAGTTCTTC.

This chain uses TRBV5-1 with TRBJ2-7, with D unclear. The V end was cut by 4 bases, the J end by 6 bases, with 17 bases between. Germline values: CDR1 SGHRS, CDR2 YFSETQ. The CDR3 contains 14 residues. Here the CDR3 reads CASSPTQVLGEQYF. The DNA of the CDR3 is TGCGCCAGCAGCCCGACTCAGGTTTTGGGCGAGCAGTACTTC.

The chain is built from TRBV11-2 and TRBJ2-3; D is tentatively TRBD1 or TRBD2 (7 bases each). Trimming took 4 bases from V and 9 from J, leaving 20 bases between them. This CDR3 has 15 residues. Germline CDR1 reads SGHAT; CDR2 reads FQNNGV. CDR3 sequence (DNA): TGTGCCAGCAGCTCTCAGGGGGGGCGGGGAGGGACGCAGTATTTT. Its translation is CASSSQGGRGGTQYF.

The V call is TRBV11-2, the J call TRBJ2-2, with D possibly TRBD2 on 6 matching bases. The CDR3 sequence is 18 residues long. The V gene's germline CDR1 is SGHAT and CDR2 FQNNGV. The ends were cut back, 0 bases at V and 3 bases at J, with 17 bases in the middle. DNA for the CDR3: TGTGCCAGCAGCTTAGATGACGGAAGTAGCGGTTACACCGGGGAGCTGTTTTTT. As protein: CASSLDDGSSGYTGELFF.

The chain employs TRBV28 and TRBJ2-7; 8 bases fit TRBD2. Germline lookup yields CDR1 MDHEN and CDR2 SYDVKM. Unmatched junction bases numbered 4, after V lost 4 bases and J lost 5 bases. This CDR3 is built from 13 residues. The CDR3 region is CASSSSGGDEQYF. The CDR3 coding sequence is TGTGCCAGCAGTTCCTCCGGGGGGGACGAGCAGTACTTC.

This chain joins TRBV5-1 and TRBJ2-2; D not certain. Germline CDR1 and CDR2: SGHRS and YFSETQ. Trimming removed 5 bases from V and 0 bases from J, with 11 bases in between. This CDR3 spans 15 amino acids. CDR3 nucleotides: TGCGCCAGCAGAGGCCCGTTCGCGAACACCGGGGAGCTGTTTTTT. It specifies CASRGPFANTGELFF.

A single count supports this clone. This chain uses TRBV10-2 with TRBJ2-7, with D perhaps being TRBD1 or TRBD2 (5 bases each). Deletions cut 7 bases from V and 3 bases from J, with 13 bases between. This CDR3 region has 13 residues. Germline values: CDR1 WSHSY, CDR2 SAAADI. The CDR3 DNA reads as TGCGCCAGCAATCCGGGACCAAACTACGAGCAGTACTTC. Encoded protein: CASNPGPNYEQYF.

The chain employs TRBV5-1 and TRBJ1-3; D uncertain. Germline CDR1 reads SGHRS; CDR2 reads YFSETQ. The CDR3 covers 18 residues. The ends were cut back, 1 base at V and 1 base at J, with 18 bases in the middle. The CDR3 protein is CASSLLPRRLASGNTIYF. In DNA form, the CDR3 reads TGCGCCAGCAGCTTGCTGCCGAGGAGGTTAGCGTCTGGAAACACCATATATTTT.

In its sample, this clone was seen once. This chain joins TRBV5-5 and TRBJ2-4; perhaps TRBD2 as D (5 bases). The CDR3 totals 16 residues. V was cut by 0 bases and J by 4 bases, with 14 bases left in between. Per the germline V gene, CDR1 is SGHKS and CDR2 is YYEKEE (reference sequence). The CDR3 nucleotides are TGTGCCAGCAGCTTGGCGGTCGGGGTAGGGAAAAACATTCAGTACTTC. Encoded protein: CASSLAVGVGKNIQYF.

This chain links TRBV5-1 with TRBJ2-2; 7 positions match TRBD1. The CDR3 is 14 residues long. V trimming: 1 base; J trimming: 6 bases; junction bases outside the gene matches: 3. Germline-derived CDR1 and CDR2 are SGHRS and YFSETQ. The CDR3 region is CASSLRQGSGELFF. CDR3 nucleotides: TGCGCCAGCAGCTTGAGACAGGGTTCCGGGGAGCTGTTTTTT.

The chain links TRBV28 to TRBJ2-7; perhaps TRBD1 as D (5 bases). The germline V gene has CDR1 MDHEN and CDR2 SYDVKM. The CDR3 length is 14 residues. Between the trimmed V and J ends, which lost 2 bases and 2 bases, there was a span of 10 bases. As DNA, the CDR3 is TGTGCCAGCAGTTTAGGGGCAGGCCCCTACGAGCAGTACTTC. It is translated as CASSLGAGPYEQYF.

The chain combines TRBV18 with TRBJ2-3; 7 bases map to TRBD1. J gave up 3 bases and V 5 bases, and 5 bases lay outside the gene matches. The CDR3 spans 14 residues. Germline V gene lookup returns CDR1 KGHSH and CDR2 LQKENI. CDR3: CASSSTGETDTQYF. DNA for the CDR3: TGTGCCAGCTCATCTACAGGGGAAACAGATACGCAGTATTTT.

The rearrangement joins TRBV5-6 to TRBJ2-7; TRBD1 matches at 7 bases. Germline V gene sequence: CDR1 SGHDT, CDR2 YYEEEE. CDR3 size: 17 residues. The V and J ends lost 1 base and 6 bases, in that order; junction bases with no gene match: 16. The CDR3 region is CASSLRQGIGASGEQYF. As DNA, the CDR3 is TGTGCCAGCAGCTTGCGACAGGGAATCGGGGCCTCCGGCGAGCAGTACTTC.

The CDR3 sequence is CASSLGRASYEQYF. As DNA, the CDR3 is TGTGCCAGCAGCTTAGGTCGGGCGTCCTACGAGCAGTACTTC. V and J are TRBV7-6 and TRBJ2-7; D is uncertain. The CDR3 loop spans 14 amino acids. CDR1 is SGHVS and CDR2 is FNYEAQ in the germline V gene. Deletions cut 1 base from V and 1 base from J, with 8 bases between.